Presented here are 31 T cell receptor beta chains from one specimen sequenced in a study of T cell repertoires in cytomegalovirus infection. Via MiXCR, TCRdb re-called the reads, giving one row per CDR3 protein. The data contain roughly 230,000 distinct CDR3 sequences, approximately 17% of them singletons. Material for sequencing was CD8+ T cells from PBMCs. These receptors were obtained from a human donor in good health (CMV status not recorded). Some clones in this sample may be carry-over from other donors' samples.

This clonotype appeared once. One end of the junction varies from germline; a read error may be responsible. V and J are TRBV27 and TRBJ2-2, with 9 positions matching TRBD1. This CDR3 comprises 16 residues. The germline V gene encodes CDR1 MNHEY and CDR2 SMNVEV (reference sequence). CDR3 DNA: TGTGCCAGCAGTCTCTCCGGGACAGGGAACCCCGGGGAGCTGTTTTTT. Translation gives CASSLSGTGNPGELFF.

The chain uses TRBV6-5 and TRBJ1-1; the D is unclear. This CDR3 has 16 amino acids. The germline V and J ends were trimmed by 3 bases and 0 bases, with 14 bases remaining between them. Germline-derived CDR1 and CDR2 are MNHEY and SVGAGI. The CDR3 DNA reads as TGTGCCAGCAGTTATTTTGCAGATTATGTGAACACTGAAGCTTTCTTT. It yields the protein CASSYFADYVNTEAFF.

V gene TRBV2 combines with J gene TRBJ2-3, with TRBD2 identical over 7 bases. This CDR3 spans 18 amino acids. Germline V lookup: CDR1 SNHLY, CDR2 FYNNEI. The ends lost 7 bases at V and 2 bases at J; junction bases unmatched: 18. The CDR3 is CASKIQQPAGDLTDTQYF. In nucleotides, the CDR3 is TGTGCCAGCAAAATCCAACAACCGGCGGGGGATCTCACAGATACGCAGTATTTT.

In this sample, this clonotype turned up a few times. V usage is TRBV28 and J usage is TRBJ2-5; D is perhaps TRBD2 (7 bases). The CDR3 contains 16 residues. With 4 bases removed from V and 2 bases from J, the gap between germline ends came to 17 bases. The germline CDR1 and CDR2 sequences are MDHEN and SYDVKM. The DNA of the CDR3 is TGTGCCAGCAGTTCCCCCGGCGGGGGCCAGCAAGAGACCCAGTACTTC. This sequence encodes CASSSPGGGQQETQYF.

This clonotype has a handful of counts. This chain connects TRBV29-1 to TRBJ2-5; unclear D gene. Looked up from germline, CDR1 is SQVTM and CDR2 is ANQGSEA. The V and J ends lost 4 bases and 5 bases respectively, with 8 bases between them. CDR3 length: 11 residues. The CDR3, as DNA: TGCAGCGTTGTGCAACGGGAGACCCAGTACTTC. This gives the protein CSVVQRETQYF.

This clonotype came up a few times. This chain uses TRBV29-1 with TRBJ2-7, with D perhaps TRBD1 or TRBD2 (5 bases each). The V end was cut by 1 base, the J end by 0 bases, with 19 bases between. The CDR3 has 17 amino acids. The germline CDR1 and CDR2 sequences are SQVTM and ANQGSEA. CDR3 DNA sequence: TGCAGCGTTGAAGGGGAGACAGATTATACTGCCTCCTACGAGCAGTACTTC. Translated, it gives CSVEGETDYTASYEQYF.

This clonotype came up a few times. The chain is built from TRBV6-1 and TRBJ1-5; no clear D gene. The CDR3 contains 15 residues. Looked up from germline, CDR1 is MNHNS and CDR2 is SASEGT. Deletions cut 4 bases from V and 0 bases from J, with 10 bases between. CDR3 coding DNA: TGTGCCAGCAGTGTGGTTAAGTATAGCAATCAGCCCCAGCATTTT. Translated: CASSVVKYSNQPQHF.

This clonotype showed up just a few times. The rearrangement joins TRBV2 to TRBJ1-1; no firm D call. The CDR3 contains 12 residues. Trimming pared 0 bases from V and 5 bases from J, leaving 4 bases between. Germline-derived CDR1 and CDR2 are SNHLY and FYNNEI. The CDR3 coding sequence is TGTGCCAGCAGTGAAGCCGGGACTGAAGCTTTCTTT. This gives the protein CASSEAGTEAFF.

Comment on this clonotype: A read error may be the cause here, since a much bigger clone is one base away. This chain uses TRBV7-2 with TRBJ1-1; possibly TRBD1 for D (6 bases). The CDR3 is 15 amino acids. Per the germline V gene, CDR1 is SGHTA and CDR2 is FQGNSA. V was pared by 5 bases and J by 5 bases, with 18 bases between. The CDR3 DNA reads TGTGCCAGCAGCCATTGGGGGGGGCTGGTGACTGAAGCTTTCTTT. The encoded protein is CASSHWGGLVTEAFF.

This chain uses TRBV6-5 with TRBJ2-7; 9 positions match TRBD1. Per germline, CDR1 MNHEY and CDR2 SVGAGI. The V and J ends lost 6 bases and 5 bases, in that order; junction bases with no gene match: 14. CDR3 length equals 16 residues. The CDR3: CASSLIPGQGIHEQYF. CDR3 in DNA: TGTGCCAGCAGCCTTATTCCGGGACAGGGTATCCACGAGCAGTACTTC.

V is TRBV2 and J is TRBJ2-1; 7 positions match TRBD2. The CDR3 is made up of 18 amino acids. The germline gives CDR1 SNHLY, CDR2 FYNNEI. V shed 3 bases and J 2 bases; nucleotides not matched to a gene: 13. The CDR3 bases are TGTGCCAGCAGTGATGGCTCAGCAGGCGGGGGACCCTACAATGAGCAGTTCTTC. As protein: CASSDGSAGGGPYNEQFF.

The V gene is TRBV3-1, the J gene TRBJ2-2; D not resolved. V lost 3 bases and J 6 bases, leaving 2 bases between the germline ends. The CDR3 runs 11 residues. Germline V gives CDR1 LGHDT, CDR2 YNNKEL (reference sequence). The CDR3 sequence: CASSHSGELFF. The CDR3 DNA reads TGTGCCAGCAGCCACTCCGGGGAGCTGTTTTTT. Complete variable domain (other parts from reference TRBV3-1 and TRBJ2-2): DTAVSQTPKYLVTQMGNDKSIKCEQNLGHDTMYWYKQDSKKFLKIMFSYNNKELIINETVPNRFSPKSPDKAHLNLHINSLELGDSAVYFCASSHSGELFFGEGSRLTVL.

The rearrangement joins TRBV28 to TRBJ1-3, with 7 positions matching TRBD1. The CDR3 is 16 residues long. Trimming at V came to 7 bases and at J to 4 bases, leaving 13 bases not matched to a gene. Germline values: CDR1 MDHEN, CDR2 SYDVKM. The CDR3 here is CASIPPRQGVGNTIYF. CDR3 DNA sequence: TGTGCCAGCATCCCGCCCCGACAGGGTGTGGGAAACACCATATATTTT.

Many counts were recorded for this clonotype. This chain uses TRBV7-8 with TRBJ1-2; D is undetermined. The CDR3 runs 14 residues. Germline assignment: CDR1 SGHVS and CDR2 FQNEAQ. The V end was cut by 1 base, the J end by 3 bases, with 9 bases between. This CDR3 reads CASSLEGFDYGYTF. For the CDR3, the DNA is TGTGCCAGCAGCTTAGAGGGCTTCGACTATGGCTACACCTTC.

The sample holds many counts of this clonotype. The gene calls are TRBV11-1 and TRBJ1-1; D is ambiguous. This CDR3 is 13 amino acids long. Germline V CDR1 and CDR2: SGHAT, FQDESV (reference sequence). The V gene lost 5 bases and the J gene lost 0 bases, with 7 bases spanning the gap. CDR3: CASSIKMNTEAFF. The CDR3 nucleotides are TGTGCCAGCAGCATAAAGATGAACACTGAAGCTTTCTTT.

This clonotype was recorded a few times. The chain joins TRBV2 to TRBJ1-1; D is unresolved. V lost 4 bases and J lost 1, with 10 bases in between. Germline values: CDR1 SNHLY, CDR2 FYNNEI. The CDR3 spans 14 residues. CDR3: CASSVSQQNTEAFF. The CDR3 DNA sequence: TGTGCCAGCAGTGTGTCACAGCAGAACACTGAAGCTTTCTTT.

CDR3 bases: TGTGCCAGCAGCGTAGCGGGGGGGCCCACCTACGAGCAGTACTTC. It codes for CASSVAGGPTYEQYF. This sequence joins TRBV9 and TRBJ2-7; 8 bases agree with TRBD2. This CDR3 is 15 amino acids long. Per germline, CDR1 SGDLS and CDR2 YYNGEE. Trimming took 0 bases from V and 2 from J; bases not matched to a gene: 4.

This clonotype was counted ten times or more. The chain recombines TRBV7-9 with TRBJ2-5; TRBD1 aligns across 7 bases. This CDR3 is built from 14 residues. Trimming took 5 bases from V and 2 from J; bases not matched to a gene: 5. The germline V gene encodes CDR1 SEHNR and CDR2 FQNEAQ (reference sequence). In nucleotides, the CDR3 is TGTGCCAGCAGCCGTTGGGACAGACAAGAGACCCAGTACTTC. It translates to CASSRWDRQETQYF.

In this sample, this clonotype turned up a few times. The chain recombines TRBV6-1 with TRBJ2-1, with D perhaps assigned TRBD1 or TRBD2 (6 bases each). V gave up 6 bases and J gave up 5 bases, with 11 bases separating them. The CDR3 covers 13 residues. Germline CDR1 reads MNHNS; CDR2 reads SASEGT. CDR3 residues: CASSWRGNNEQFF. CDR3 bases: TGTGCCAGCAGCTGGAGGGGGAACAATGAGCAGTTCTTC.

This clonotype was counted many times. The rearrangement joins TRBV7-8 to TRBJ2-1; possibly TRBD2 for D (6 bases). CDR3 length equals 19 residues. The V gene's germline CDR1 is SGHVS and CDR2 FQNEAQ. With 1 base removed from V and 3 bases from J, the gap between germline ends came to 22 bases. CDR3 sequence (DNA): TGTGCCAGCAGCTTAGTGGCTCTGGGGGACTTACCTTTCTACAATGAGCAGTTCTTC. Translation gives CASSLVALGDLPFYNEQFF.

This clonotype was seen a handful of times. The chain joins TRBV6-2 or TRBV6-3 to TRBJ2-7; the match to TRBD2 covers 8 bases. The trim removed 2 bases at V and 4 bases at J, leaving 4 bases unmatched. The CDR3 is made up of 14 amino acids. CDR1 MNHEY and CDR2 SVGEGT come from the germline V gene. This CDR3 is CASSYPAGVYEQYF. The DNA for the CDR3 is TGTGCCAGCAGTTACCCAGCGGGGGTTTACGAGCAGTACTTC.

The rearrangement uses TRBV2 and TRBJ2-1, with a possible D match to TRBD1 (6 bases). Deletions cut 7 bases from V and 3 bases from J, with 13 bases between. CDR3 size: 14 residues. Germline CDR1 reads SNHLY; CDR2 reads FYNNEI. The CDR3 DNA follows: TGTGCCAGCAAACCCCCAGGGGACTACAATGAGCAGTTCTTC. Translation gives CASKPPGDYNEQFF. Filled out from reference TRBV2 and TRBJ2-1, the complete variable domain reads EPEVTQTPSHQVTQMGQEVILRCVPISNHLYFYWYRQILGQKVEFLVSFYNNEISEKSEIFDDQFSVERPDGSNFTLKIRSTKLEDSAMYFCASKPPGDYNEQFFGPGTRLTVL.

This clonotype showed up just a few times. The V call is TRBV6-1, the J call TRBJ2-2; D is possibly TRBD1 (6 bases). CDR3 size: 17 residues. Trimming took off 1 base at V and 3 bases at J, with 15 bases between the two ends. The germline V gene has CDR1 MNHNS and CDR2 SASEGT. The CDR3 sequence: CASSEVLQGLYTGELFF. The CDR3 nucleotides are TGTGCCAGCAGTGAAGTCCTACAGGGTCTGTACACCGGGGAGCTGTTTTTT.

This clonotype appeared a few times. V gene TRBV28 combines with J gene TRBJ1-1; the D is unclear. Germline-derived CDR1 and CDR2 are MDHEN and SYDVKM. The CDR3 sequence is 15 residues long. Trimming removed 6 bases at V and 1 base at J, with 15 bases between. The CDR3 DNA follows: TGTGCCAGCAGGATCCCCCACCCCCGGAACACTGAAGCTTTCTTT. It specifies CASRIPHPRNTEAFF.

This rearrangement joins TRBV2 to TRBJ2-6; D unresolved. Germline V gives CDR1 SNHLY, CDR2 FYNNEI. This CDR3 contains 15 residues. The V and J ends lost 6 bases and 0 bases respectively, with 9 bases between them. CDR3 sequence reads: CASSPVVSGANVLTF. In nucleotides, the CDR3 is TGTGCCAGCAGCCCGGTGGTCTCTGGGGCCAACGTCCTGACTTTC.

The gene calls are TRBV7-8 and TRBJ2-5; no clear D gene. V lost 5 bases and J 0 bases, leaving 4 bases between the germline ends. Germline V gene lookup returns CDR1 SGHVS and CDR2 FQNEAQ. CDR3 size: 12 residues. The CDR3 protein is CASSVYQETQYF. The CDR3 region has the DNA TGTGCCAGCAGCGTGTACCAAGAGACCCAGTACTTC.

This chain links TRBV27 with TRBJ2-7; D is perhaps TRBD1 or TRBD2 (5 bases each). This CDR3 has 15 amino acids. CDR1 is MNHEY and CDR2 is SMNVEV in the germline V gene (reference sequence). The V end lost 3 bases, the J end lost 0 bases, and 12 bases lay between the germline ends. The CDR3 DNA is TGTGCCAGCAGTTTTGGGGGAGCCTACTCCTACGAGCAGTACTTC. Translating gives CASSFGGAYSYEQYF.

The rearrangement joins TRBV5-4 to TRBJ1-4; D is uncertain. Gene TRBJ2-2 matches the end of the DNA better, so the J call may be wrong. Germline V gene lookup returns CDR1 SGHNT and CDR2 YYREEE (reference sequence). The CDR3 spans 11 residues. The CDR3 coding sequence is TGTGCCAGCAGCTTCGGGCCGGAGCTGTTTTTT. Translated: CASSFGPELFF.

CDR3 bases: TGCGCCAGCAGCTTCTCGGGGGGCACTGACAATGAGCAGTTCTTC. Amino acid sequence: CASSFSGGTDNEQFF. V and J are TRBV5-1 and TRBJ2-1; D is possibly TRBD2 (7 bases). CDR1 is SGHRS and CDR2 is YFSETQ in the germline V gene. Between the trimmed V and J ends, which lost 2 bases and 5 bases, there was a span of 14 bases. This CDR3 is 15 amino acids long.

This clonotype was seen only a few times. Here the CDR3 DNA reads TGCAGCGTTGGGCTAATCAGTGAGCAGTTCTTC. Its protein product is CSVGLISEQFF. V usage is TRBV29-1 and J usage is TRBJ2-1, with D unclear. Trimming left V 4 bases short and J 9 bases short, with 10 bases between. The CDR3 sequence is 11 residues long. Germline V gene data show CDR1 as SQVTM and CDR2 as ANQGSEA.

The rearrangement joins TRBV25-1 to TRBJ1-2; D is undetermined. This CDR3 spans 15 amino acids. The ends were cut back, 0 bases at V and 6 bases at J, with 14 bases in the middle. Looked up from germline, CDR1 is MGHDK and CDR2 is SYGVNS. The CDR3 bases are TGTGCCAGCAGTGAATATTGGCCAGGCGAAGATGGCTACACCTTC. Translated, it gives CASSEYWPGEDGYTF.